This T cell receptor beta chain was sequenced during a study of PD-1 blockade in classical Hodgkin lymphoma. Study-wide findings and caveats: Complete responders' diversity at baseline resembled that of newly diagnosed patients. The authors have not defined what causes the repertoire differences, possibly disease activity or prior therapy.

Looked up from germline, CDR1 is SGHAT and CDR2 is FQNNGV. The CDR3 is 14 amino acids. The ends were cut back, 0 bases at V and 9 bases at J, with 14 bases in the middle. With regard to this clone: Antigen unknown.

The time point was: cycle 4 day 1 (C4D1), after more than 5 weeks of nivolumab. After autologous stem cell transplantation all patients relapsed, and prior brentuximab vedotin exposure differed between cohorts. Out of thawed PBMCs, magnetic negative selection purified CD4+ T cells. The repertoire was sequenced with immunoSEQ multiplex PCR; TCRdb's copy has only in-frame clones and lacks some. The profile shows roughly 13,000 clones, about 80% of them singletons. The V gene is TRBV11-2, the J gene TRBJ1-2; D gene uncertain. The sample here was CD4+ T cells from blood, taken before the fourth cycle of nivolumab. The receptor's source is a human donor with classical Hodgkin lymphoma. The CDR3 reads CASSLDSSMRSYTF. The CDR3 DNA follows: TGTGCCAGCAGCTTAGATTCTTCCATGAGGAGCTACACCTTC.